These 2 T cell receptor beta chains were all obtained from the same sample, sequenced in a study of human T cells and chemical hapten exposure. Stated time point: patch test 1, 2 weeks after DPC sensitization. Treatment indicated: therapeutic diphenylcyclopropenone sensitization with weekly scalp DPC. TCRdb re-called the RACE reads through MiXCR, storing one row per CDR3 protein. The repertoire consists of about 81,000 distinct CDR3 sequences, with 7.5% to 9.5% occurring once and the leading ten covering roughly 1.4%. The sequenced sample was whole blood, obtained in connection with sensitization to the hapten diphenylcyclopropenone (DPC). The receptors were sampled from a woman in her twenties or thirties with alopecia areata. Some clones in this sample may be carry-over from other donors' samples.

The chain employs TRBV7-9 and TRBJ2-7; 7 nucleotides line up with TRBD2. V lost 5 bases and J lost 4; bases outside the gene matches: 8. Germline V gives CDR1 SEHNR, CDR2 FQNEAQ (reference sequence). This CDR3 has 14 residues. The CDR3 coding sequence is TGTGCCAGCAGCCGGAGCGGGAACTCTTACGAGCAGTACTTC. This encodes CASSRSGNSYEQYF.

The V call is TRBV30, the J call TRBJ1-1; D is uncertain. V shed 5 bases and J shed 3 bases, with 13 bases lying between them. This CDR3 comprises 13 residues. Germline assignment: CDR1 GTSNPN and CDR2 SVGIG (reference sequence). DNA for the CDR3: TGTGCCTGGGGACCCCGGGCTTACACTGAAGCTTTCTTT. Translation: CAWGPRAYTEAFF.